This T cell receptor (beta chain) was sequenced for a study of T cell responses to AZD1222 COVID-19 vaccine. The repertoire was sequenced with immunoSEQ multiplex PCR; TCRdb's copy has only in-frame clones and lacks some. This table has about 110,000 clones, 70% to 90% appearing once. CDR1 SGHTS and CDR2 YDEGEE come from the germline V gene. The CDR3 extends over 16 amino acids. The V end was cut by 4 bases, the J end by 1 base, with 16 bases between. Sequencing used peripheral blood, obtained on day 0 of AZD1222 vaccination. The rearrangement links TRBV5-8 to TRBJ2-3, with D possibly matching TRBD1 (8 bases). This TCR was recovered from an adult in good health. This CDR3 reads CASSPEQGGGTDTQYF. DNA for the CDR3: TGTGCCAGCAGCCCGGAACAGGGGGGGGGCACAGATACGCAGTATTTT.